In its sample, the clone carrying this TCR beta chain was seen a few times. Its antigen is undetermined. TCRdb fed the 5' RACE reads into MiXCR, producing one record per CDR3 protein. The repertoire includes 400,000 to 650,000 distinct CDR3 sequences, less than 25% of them detected once, and 0.91% sits in the top ten. The data originate from a study of identical twins. Points from the study as a whole: Carriage of fewer insertions was seen in abundant cord blood beta clonotypes, whereas memory repertoires showed none.

Germline lookup yields CDR1 SGHRS and CDR2 YFSETQ. This CDR3 contains 11 residues. V gave up 4 bases and J gave up 12 bases; unmatched junction bases: 6. This sample was shared with a second study, whose subject was T cells expressing NK-cell markers. That report notes: About 1.0-8% of CD8+ T cells in several donors belonged to dominant NKG2C+ clonotypes.

The rearrangement joins TRBV5-1 to TRBJ2-7; 8 nucleotides agree with TRBD2. This sequence originates from a woman aged 18-35 years in good health. Sequenced input: CD4+ T cells sorted from blood. CDR3 nucleotides: TGCGCCAGCAGCCCGGGGGGGAAGCTGTACTTC. Translating gives CASSPGGKLYF.